The next 20 T cell receptor beta chains were all read from a single sample in a study of blood T cell repertoires in COVID-19. Libraries were prepared by immunoSEQ multiplex PCR; TCRdb keeps only in-frame clonotypes and omits some of them. The table records around 47,000 clones, roughly 89% of them present only once. Material for sequencing was peripheral blood. These receptors came from a man older than 75 with active or convalescent COVID-19.

J is TRBJ1-1 and V is TRBV18, with 7 bases aligning to TRBD1. Unmatched junction bases numbered 5, after V lost 7 bases and J lost 3 bases. CDR1 is KGHSH and CDR2 is LQKENI in the germline V gene. The CDR3 contains 13 residues. For the CDR3, the DNA is TGTGCCAGCTTGAAAGACAGGGACACTGAAGCTTTCTTT. Residues: CASLKDRDTEAFF.

This chain connects TRBV21-1 to TRBJ1-1. TRBV21-1 is a listed pseudogene. The CDR3 has 12 amino acids. DNA for the CDR3: TGTGCCAGCAGCAAACGGACTGGCGGAGCTTTCTTT. Its protein product is CASSKRTGGAFF.

V and J are TRBV15 and TRBJ1-1, with D uncertain. Germline V gene data show CDR1 as LNHNV and CDR2 as YYDKDF (reference sequence). This CDR3 comprises 13 residues. The germline V and J ends were trimmed by 4 bases and 3 bases, with 9 bases remaining between them. The CDR3 reads CATSTEADTEAFF. Here the CDR3 DNA reads TGTGCCACCAGCACCGAGGCTGACACTGAAGCTTTCTTT.

The chain combines TRBV15 with TRBJ2-1, with TRBD1 matching over 7 bases. V dropped 5 bases and J dropped 4; count of bases not matched to a gene: 8. This CDR3 region has 15 residues. Germline values: CDR1 LNHNV, CDR2 YYDKDF (reference sequence). DNA of the CDR3: TGTGCCACCAGCCGGAAGACAGGGCGATACAATGAGCAGTTCTTC. Amino acids: CATSRKTGRYNEQFF.

The gene calls are TRBV30 and TRBJ2-1; 7 nucleotides align to TRBD2. The germline V gene has CDR1 GTSNPN and CDR2 SVGIG (reference sequence). The CDR3 extends over 17 amino acids. V lost 1 base and J lost 0; bases outside the gene matches: 9. The CDR3 spells CAWSGIAGLSSYNEQFF. As DNA, the CDR3 is TGTGCCTGGAGTGGAATAGCGGGCCTGAGCTCCTACAATGAGCAGTTCTTC.

This chain joins TRBV4-3 and TRBJ2-3, with 8 nucleotides matching TRBD2. CDR3 size: 15 residues. Germline-derived CDR1 and CDR2 are LGHNA and YSLEER. After removal of 0 bases from V and 3 bases from J, the junction contained 2 bases not matched to a gene. The CDR3 reads CASSQDRGGTDTQYF. The CDR3 DNA reads TGCGCCAGCAGCCAAGATCGGGGGGGGACAGATACGCAGTATTTT.

The genes are TRBV4-1 and TRBJ2-3; D call uncertain. The CDR3 consists of 12 residues. In germline, CDR1 is MGHRA, CDR2 YSYEKL. The V end lost 2 bases, the J end lost 5 bases, and 5 bases lay between the germline ends. The CDR3 loop is CASSQPRDTQYF. The CDR3 DNA reads as TGCGCCAGCAGCCAACCGAGAGATACGCAGTATTTT.

This clone has only one observation. V usage is TRBV30 and J usage is TRBJ1-1; no firm D call. The germline CDR1 and CDR2 sequences are GTSNPN and SVGIG (reference sequence). Trimming took off 5 bases at V and 4 bases at J, with 20 bases between the two ends. The CDR3 is made up of 15 amino acids. This CDR3 is CAWARGPIGSTEAFF. The CDR3 DNA reads as TGTGCCTGGGCACGCGGGCCTATAGGGAGCACTGAAGCTTTCTTT. Variable domain in full (rest from reference TRBV30 and TRBJ1-1): SQTIHQWPATLVQPVGSPLSLECTVEGTSNPNLYWYRQAAGRGLQLLFYSVGIGQISSEVPQNLSASRPQDRQFILSSKKLLLSDSGFYLCAWARGPIGSTEAFFGQGTRLTVV.

This clone was detected once. The chain uses TRBV28 and TRBJ1-2; D possibly corresponds to TRBD1 (6 bases). This CDR3 has 14 residues. Trimming removed 3 bases at V and 12 bases at J, with 20 bases between. CDR1 is MDHEN, CDR2 SYDVKM, per germline. The CDR3 DNA is TGTGCCAGCAGTTTGCAGGGGATAATAAGAGGGGACACCTTC. Protein product: CASSLQGIIRGDTF.

J is TRBJ1-5 and V is TRBV5-8; a possible D gene is TRBD1 (6 bases). Germline V gene sequence: CDR1 SGHTS, CDR2 YDEGEE. The CDR3 loop spans 17 amino acids. Trimming stripped 2 bases from V and 6 bases from J, with 21 bases between. The chain's CDR3 is CASSFETGFGIGQPQHF. CDR3 nucleotide sequence: TGTGCCAGCAGCTTTGAAACAGGGTTTGGCATCGGTCAGCCCCAGCATTTT.

V usage is TRBV12-3 or TRBV12-4 and J usage is TRBJ1-2, with TRBD1 as a possible D gene (5 bases). The ends were cut back, 6 bases at V and 8 bases at J, with 10 bases in the middle. The CDR3 is 11 residues long. CDR3 in amino acids: CASRQGVGYTF. In nucleotides, the CDR3 is TGTGCCAGCAGGCAGGGCGTAGGCTACACCTTC.

This clone was counted only a few times. The chain couples TRBV5-6 to TRBJ1-1; TRBD1 matches at 8 bases. This CDR3 has 13 amino acids. J lost 5 bases, V lost 5 bases, and 5 bases had no gene match. Germline assignment: CDR1 SGHDT and CDR2 YYEEEE. CDR3 amino acids: CASRIQGGTEAFF. The CDR3 DNA follows: TGTGCCAGCAGAATACAGGGGGGAACTGAAGCTTTCTTT.

The J gene is TRBJ2-5, the V gene TRBV5-1, with TRBD1 identical over 12 bases. Trimming removed 5 bases from V and 2 bases from J; junction bases left unmatched: 10. From germline, CDR1 is SGHRS and CDR2 YFSETQ. This CDR3 is built from 17 residues. The CDR3 spells CASRAGTGGVDQETQYF. The DNA for the CDR3 is TGCGCCAGCAGGGCCGGGACAGGGGGCGTCGATCAAGAGACCCAGTACTTC.

A few counts support this clone. The V call is TRBV23-1, the J call TRBJ2-7; 8 bases are shared with TRBD1. TRBV23-1 has ORF status, its function being uncertain. There are 17 residues in the CDR3. The trim removed 1 base at V and 5 bases at J, leaving 13 bases unmatched. CDR3 in amino acids: CASSQCRPDRVPDEQYF. The DNA for the CDR3 is TGCGCCAGCAGTCAATGTCGCCCGGACAGGGTCCCTGACGAGCAGTACTTC.

The chain carries TRBV6-5 and TRBJ1-5, with 8 nucleotides matching TRBD1. With 7 bases clipped from V and 4 bases from J, the junction kept 9 bases outside the gene matches. CDR1 and CDR2 from the germline V gene are MNHEY and SVGAGI. This CDR3 spans 15 amino acids. CDR3 in DNA: TGTGCCAGCACCACGGGGCAGGGGGCTAATCAGCCCCAGCATTTT. This sequence encodes CASTTGQGANQPQHF.

The chain carries TRBV7-2 and TRBJ1-5; weak D call: TRBD1 (6 bases). The CDR3 runs to 15 residues. Germline V gives CDR1 SGHTA, CDR2 FQGNSA. V was shortened by 1 base and J by 2 bases, with 9 bases between the two germline ends. The CDR3 DNA reads TGTGCCAGCAGCTTAGAGGCAGGGGGCAATCAGCCCCAGCATTTT. Protein product: CASSLEAGGNQPQHF.

The V gene is TRBV6-2 or TRBV6-3, the J gene TRBJ2-1; D is possibly TRBD2 (6 bases). Per germline, CDR1 MNHEY and CDR2 SVGEGT. The CDR3 has 14 amino acids. V lost 4 bases, J lost 7 bases, and 14 bases lay in between. The DNA for the CDR3 is TGTGCCAGCAGTTTACTGGCGGGGATGAATGAGCAGTTCTTC. Translating gives CASSLLAGMNEQFF.

This rearrangement joins TRBV15 to TRBJ2-5; D not certain. Germline CDR1 is LNHNV and CDR2 is YYDKDF (reference sequence). V lost 2 bases and J lost 0, with 7 bases in between. This CDR3 is built from 14 residues. For the CDR3, the DNA is TGTGCCACCAGCAGAAGAGGTAACCAAGAGACCCAGTACTTC. Translation gives CATSRRGNQETQYF.

This sequence joins TRBV30 and TRBJ1-5, with D perhaps TRBD1 (6 bases). The CDR3 is made up of 14 amino acids. CDR1 is GTSNPN and CDR2 is SVGIG in the germline V gene (reference sequence). Trimming took off 1 base at V and 4 bases at J, with 11 bases between the two ends. The CDR3 coding sequence is TGTGCCTGGAGTGCTGGGACAACTAATCAGCCCCAGCATTTT. Protein: CAWSAGTTNQPQHF. Using reference TRBV30 and TRBJ1-5 for the parts outside the CDR3, the full variable domain is SQTIHQWPATLVQPVGSPLSLECTVEGTSNPNLYWYRQAAGRGLQLLFYSVGIGQISSEVPQNLSASRPQDRQFILSSKKLLLSDSGFYLCAWSAGTTNQPQHFGDGTRLSIL.

This clone has just a few counts. This chain uses TRBV4-3 with TRBJ2-7; D unresolved. CDR3 length: 14 amino acids. CDR1 is LGHNA, CDR2 YSLEER, per germline. V was clipped by 4 bases and J by 6 bases, with 16 bases between them. The CDR3 reads CASSLHVTVLEQYF. Written as DNA, the CDR3 is TGCGCCAGCAGCCTCCACGTCACGGTTCTCGAGCAGTACTTC.